This T cell receptor (beta chain) was sequenced during a study of cytomegalovirus exposure and HLA in healthy donors. Study-wide points: 164 TCR beta chains were listed as cytomegalovirus-associated.

PCR involved 60 Vbeta and 13 Jbeta primers. Profiled with immunoSEQ multiplex PCR; TCRdb holds only in-frame clones, not every one. The sample lists 270,000 or so clones, around 90% occurring once. Notes on this clone: Its target is not known.

V lost 1 base, J lost 7 bases, and 20 bases lay in between. The germline V gene encodes CDR1 SEHNR and CDR2 FQNEAQ (reference sequence). CDR3 length: 16 amino acids. This clonotype originated in a girl aged 2-10 years in good health and CMV-seronegative. V is TRBV7-9 and J is TRBJ2-7; possible D gene TRBD2, 6 bases. Source material: PBMCs. The CDR3 here is CASSLVLIGGIGEQYF. CDR3 nucleotide sequence: TGTGCCAGCAGCTTAGTGTTGATTGGCGGGATAGGGGAGCAGTACTTC.